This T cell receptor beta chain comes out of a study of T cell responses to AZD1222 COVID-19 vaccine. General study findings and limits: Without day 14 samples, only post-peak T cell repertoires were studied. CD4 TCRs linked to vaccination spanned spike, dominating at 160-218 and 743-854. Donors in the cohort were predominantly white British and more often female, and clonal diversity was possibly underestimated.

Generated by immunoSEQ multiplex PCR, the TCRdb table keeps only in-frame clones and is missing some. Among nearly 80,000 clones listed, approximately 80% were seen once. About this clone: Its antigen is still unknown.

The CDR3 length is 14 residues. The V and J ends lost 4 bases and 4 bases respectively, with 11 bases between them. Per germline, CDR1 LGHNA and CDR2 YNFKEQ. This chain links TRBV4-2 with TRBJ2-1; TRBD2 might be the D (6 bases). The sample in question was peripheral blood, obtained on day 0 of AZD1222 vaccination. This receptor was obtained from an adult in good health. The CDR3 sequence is CASSPRDLYNEQFF. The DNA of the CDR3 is TGTGCCAGCAGCCCCCGGGACTTATACAATGAGCAGTTCTTC.